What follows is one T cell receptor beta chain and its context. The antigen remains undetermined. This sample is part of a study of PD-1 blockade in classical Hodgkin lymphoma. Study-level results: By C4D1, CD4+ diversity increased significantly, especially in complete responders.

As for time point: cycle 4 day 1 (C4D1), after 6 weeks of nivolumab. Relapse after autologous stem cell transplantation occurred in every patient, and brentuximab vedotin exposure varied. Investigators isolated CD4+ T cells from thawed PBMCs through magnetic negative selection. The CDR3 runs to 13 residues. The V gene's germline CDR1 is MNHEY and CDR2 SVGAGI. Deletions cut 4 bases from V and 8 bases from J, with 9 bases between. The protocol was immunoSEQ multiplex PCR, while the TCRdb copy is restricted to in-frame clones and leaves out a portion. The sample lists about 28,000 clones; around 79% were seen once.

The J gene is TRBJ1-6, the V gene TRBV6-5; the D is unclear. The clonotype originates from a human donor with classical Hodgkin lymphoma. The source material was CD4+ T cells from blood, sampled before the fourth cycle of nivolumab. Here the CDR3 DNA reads TGTGCCAGCAGTTCCCGATCCGATTCACCCCTCCACTTT. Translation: CASSSRSDSPLHF.